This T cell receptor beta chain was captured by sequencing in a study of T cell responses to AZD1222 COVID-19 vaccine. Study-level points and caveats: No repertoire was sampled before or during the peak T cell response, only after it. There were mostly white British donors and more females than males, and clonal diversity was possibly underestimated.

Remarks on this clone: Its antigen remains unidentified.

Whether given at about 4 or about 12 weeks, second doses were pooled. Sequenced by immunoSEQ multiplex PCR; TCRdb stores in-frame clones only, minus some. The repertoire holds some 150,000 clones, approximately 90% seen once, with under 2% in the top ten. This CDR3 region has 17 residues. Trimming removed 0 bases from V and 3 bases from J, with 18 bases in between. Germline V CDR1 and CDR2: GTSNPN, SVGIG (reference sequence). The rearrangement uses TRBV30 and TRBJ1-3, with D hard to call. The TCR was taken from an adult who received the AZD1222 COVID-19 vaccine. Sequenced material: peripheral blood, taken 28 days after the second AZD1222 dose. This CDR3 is CAWSVLLATDLGNTIYF. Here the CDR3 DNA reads TGTGCCTGGAGTGTACTGTTAGCTACAGACCTTGGAAACACCATATATTTT.